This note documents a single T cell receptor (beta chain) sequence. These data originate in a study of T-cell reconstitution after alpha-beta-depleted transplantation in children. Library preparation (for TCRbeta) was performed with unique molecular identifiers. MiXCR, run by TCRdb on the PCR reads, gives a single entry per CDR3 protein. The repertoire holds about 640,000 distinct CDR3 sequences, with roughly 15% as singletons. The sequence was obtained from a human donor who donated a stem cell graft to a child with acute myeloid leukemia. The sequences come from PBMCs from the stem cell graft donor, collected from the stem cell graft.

CDR3: CASGEGLRGVTQYF. CDR3 nucleotides: TGTGCCAGCGGTGAGGGTCTGAGGGGAGTTACGCAGTATTTT. The V call is TRBV6-7, the J call TRBJ2-3; either TRBD1 or TRBD2 may supply D (5 bases each). TRBV6-7 is treated as an ORF (open reading frame) with a function not yet certain. The CDR3 covers 14 residues. Trimming stripped 8 bases from V and 8 bases from J, with 20 bases between.